The rows below give T cell receptor beta chains drawn from one sample of a study of cytomegalovirus exposure and HLA in healthy donors. Repertoires were generated with immunoSEQ multiplex PCR, while TCRdb's copy carries only in-frame clones and drops some. This sample has roughly 130,000 clones, with roughly 78% found just once. The material sequenced was PBMCs. These receptors were obtained from a man aged 25-45 years in good health and CMV-seronegative. Each CDR3 is given with its conserved first and last residue. D genes are given only for firm matches. Where a row states a size, it is once, few, many or the class of an expanded clone; other rows omit it.

>.|.|TRBJ2-3|TRBV11-3
TGTGCCAGCAGCCTACAGGGTTATCGTCCAGATACGCAGTATTTT
CASSLQGYRPDTQYF
>.|.|TRBJ2-3|TRBV11-3
TGTGCCAGCAGCTCCTTCATCAGAACAGATACGCAGTATTTT
CASSSFIRTDTQYF
>TRBD2|.|TRBJ2-2|TRBV11-3
TGTGCCAGCAGAAAGTATGGGGGGGAAGAAACCGGGGAGCTGTTTTTT
CASRKYGGEETGELFF
>TRBD1|.|TRBJ1-5|TRBV28
TGTGCCAGCAGCCCCGGACAGGTACATCAGCCCCAGCATTTT
CASSPGQVHQPQHF
>TRBD2|.|TRBJ2-1|TRBV29-1
TGCAGCGTTGGTTTTGCGGGAGGTTATAATGAGCAGTTCTTC
CSVGFAGGYNEQFF
>.|many|TRBJ1-1|TRBV10-3
TGTGCCATCAGTGAGTCGACCGGGGAGGGAACTGAAGCTTTCTTT
CAISESTGEGTEAFF
>TRBD2|.|TRBJ2-3|TRBV29-1
TGCAGCGTTAGGGGACTAGCGGGAGGTAGCACAGATACGCAGTATTTT
CSVRGLAGGSTDTQYF
>.|few|TRBJ2-5|TRBV28
TGTGCCAGCAGCCCTCGGGGGTTAATAGCGACCCAGTACTTC
CASSPRGLIATQYF
>TRBD2|few|TRBJ2-7|TRBV5-4
TGTGCCAGCAGCCGGGGACTAGCGGGAGGATCTACCTACGAGCAGTACTTC
CASSRGLAGGSTYEQYF
>.|few|TRBJ1-1|TRBV6-5
TGTGCCAGCAGTTACGGGACAGAAGCTTTCTTT
CASSYGTEAFF
>TRBD1|.|TRBJ1-1|TRBV7-9
TGTGCCAGCAGCTCGGGACAGGCAAGTTACACTGAAGCTTTCTTT
CASSSGQASYTEAFF
>TRBD1|.|TRBJ2-3|TRBV19
TGTGCCAGTACAGGGGGAAACACAGATACGCAGTATTTT
CASTGGNTDTQYF
>.|few|TRBJ2-7|TRBV5-1
TGCGCCAGCAGCTCGATGTCTAGCTCCTACGAGCAGTACTTC
CASSSMSSSYEQYF
>TRBD2|.|TRBJ2-5|TRBV7-9
TGTGCCAGCAGCTTATTAGCGGGACTCGGGGAGACCCAGTACTTC
CASSLLAGLGETQYF
>TRBD1|.|TRBJ2-7|TRBV5-1
TGCGCCAGCAGCTTGGTCGGGACAGTTACCTACGAGCAGTACTTC
CASSLVGTVTYEQYF
>.|.|TRBJ1-2|TRBV19
TGTGCCAGTAGTCCTACCGCTCTCCCAGGCCCGCAGGGCTACACCTTC
CASSPTALPGPQGYTF
>.|.|TRBJ2-7|TRBV27
TGTGCCAGCAGTTTATCTCCCGGGTCACCTAGTGAGCAGTACTTC
CASSLSPGSPSEQYF
>.|few|TRBJ1-5|TRBV19
TGTGCCAGTACCCGCGGAGGCCAGGGCAATCAGCCCCAGCATTTT
CASTRGGQGNQPQHF
>.|.|TRBJ2-2|TRBV10-3
TGTGCCACCAAACTAGTACCCGCCGGGGAGCTGTTTTTT
CATKLVPAGELFF
>.|few|TRBJ2-1|TRBV30
TGTGCCTGGAGTGTACGGGGATTTACCTACAATGAGCAGTTCTTC
CAWSVRGFTYNEQFF
>TRBD1|.|TRBJ1-2|TRBV27
TGTGCCAGCAGTACCGGGACAGGGGTTGGCTACACCTTC
CASSTGTGVGYTF
>.|once|TRBJ2-7|TRBV6-4
TGTGCCAGATACAGAAAATGCCCGTACGAGCAGTACTTC
CARYRKCPYEQYF
>.|once|TRBJ1-1|TRBV5-4
TGTGCCAGCAGTCCAGCGTCCTCGCGGACTGAAGCTTTCTTT
CASSPASSRTEAFF
>TRBD1|.|TRBJ1-4|TRBV9
TGTGCCAGCAGCGTAGGGACAGGGGGTACATCCGGGGAAAAACTGTTTTTT
CASSVGTGGTSGEKLFF
>.|.|TRBJ1-5|TRBV11-3
TGTGCCAGCAGCACAGGATACAGACAGCCCCAGCATTTT
CASSTGYRQPQHF
>TRBD2|few|TRBJ2-1|TRBV6-5
TGTGCCACCGCCTCCGGGACTAGCGGGAGTGATGAGCAGTTCTTC
CATASGTSGSDEQFF
>TRBD1|.|TRBJ2-7|TRBV5-6
TGTGCCAGCAGCTTCGAACAGGGGGCGTGGTACGAGCAGTACTTC
CASSFEQGAWYEQYF
>TRBD2|.|TRBJ2-7|TRBV28
TGTGCCAGCAGTGTCCGGACTAGCGGGAGTATCTACGAGCAGTACTTC
CASSVRTSGSIYEQYF
>.|few|TRBJ2-3|TRBV7-9
TGTGCCATCGAGACGGGGGATACGCAGTATTTT
CAIETGDTQYF
>TRBD2|.|TRBJ2-4|TRBV9
TGTGCCAGCAGCGTAGGGGGAGGGGTTGGGAACATTCAGTACTTC
CASSVGGGVGNIQYF
>.|.|TRBJ1-5|TRBV14
TGTGCCAGCAGGCCACGGGGGAATGGCAATCAGCCCCAGCATTTT
CASRPRGNGNQPQHF
>.|.|TRBJ2-3|TRBV14
TGTGCCAGCAGCCAGGGGACAACTAGCACAGATACGCAGTATTTT
CASSQGTTSTDTQYF
>TRBD2|few|TRBJ2-7|TRBV11-3
TGTGCCAGCAGCTCGGGACTAGCGGGAGACGAGCAGTACTTC
CASSSGLAGDEQYF
>.|.|TRBJ2-7|TRBV27
TGTGCCAGCAGTTTCTCGGTAGCGTTCTCCTACGAGCAGTACTTC
CASSFSVAFSYEQYF
>TRBD2|.|TRBJ2-7|TRBV18
TGTGCCAGCTCACCCGCGGGACTAGCGGGAGTCACTGCCTACGAGCAGTACTTC
CASSPAGLAGVTAYEQYF
>TRBD1|.|TRBJ2-7|TRBV5-1
TGCGCCAGCAGCTCGCAGAGGACAGGGGGTTACGAGCAGTACTTC
CASSSQRTGGYEQYF
>TRBD1|few|TRBJ1-1|TRBV18
TGTGCCAGCTCACAAGGACAGGGGCGGACTGAAGCTTTCTTT
CASSQGQGRTEAFF
>TRBD2|once|TRBJ2-2|TRBV9
TGTGCCAGCAAGACCAGCGGGAGGGCCGACACCGGGGAGCTGTTTTTT
CASKTSGRADTGELFF
>.|.|TRBJ2-1|TRBV28
TGTGCCAGCAGTGATAGACTACCTTACAATGAGCAGTTCTTC
CASSDRLPYNEQFF
>TRBD2|.|TRBJ2-7|TRBV5-1
TGCGCCAGCAGCTCTCTAGCGGGGAGCTCCTACGAGCAGTACTTC
CASSSLAGSSYEQYF
>.|.|TRBJ2-5|TRBV19
TGTGCCAGTAGTATCATGTACCAAGAGACCCAGTACTTC
CASSIMYQETQYF
>.|.|TRBJ1-1|TRBV30
TGTGCCTGGAGCCGGACCGCAGGGGCGATTGAAGCTTTCTTT
CAWSRTAGAIEAFF
>TRBD2|.|TRBJ2-7|TRBV4-3
TGCGCCAGCAGCCCAGACTCTAGCGGAACCTACGAGCAGTACTTC
CASSPDSSGTYEQYF
>.|once|TRBJ1-5|TRBV14
TGTGCCAGCAGCCAAGACGGGGAAGTTTCCCAGCATTTT
CASSQDGEVSQHF
>.|.|TRBJ1-5|TRBV10-3
TGTGCCATCAGTGTTGCGGAGTATGAGCCCCAGCATTTT
CAISVAEYEPQHF
>TRBD1|.|TRBJ1-3|TRBV9
TGTGCCAGCAGCCCGCTCCCCGGGACAGAAGGAAACACCATATATTTT
CASSPLPGTEGNTIYF
>.|.|TRBJ2-7|TRBV4-2
TGTGCCAGCAGCCAAGTGATGGACAGCTCCTACGAGCAGTACTTC
CASSQVMDSSYEQYF
>TRBD1|once|TRBJ2-5|TRBV29-1
TGCAGCGGGGACAGGGTAGGAGGAGAGACCCAGTACTTC
CSGDRVGGETQYF
>.|.|TRBJ1-2|TRBV27
TGTGCCAGCAGTCTCTCACTTTCGACAGCAAGATACTATGGCTACACCTTC
CASSLSLSTARYYGYTF
>.|.|TRBJ2-7|TRBV28
TGTGCCAGCAGTTTATATGACAGCCCGAGCGAGCAGTACTTC
CASSLYDSPSEQYF
>TRBD2|few|TRBJ2-1|TRBV28
TGTGCCAGCAGTTTATTAGCGGGACCTGGCTACAATGAGCAGTTCTTC
CASSLLAGPGYNEQFF